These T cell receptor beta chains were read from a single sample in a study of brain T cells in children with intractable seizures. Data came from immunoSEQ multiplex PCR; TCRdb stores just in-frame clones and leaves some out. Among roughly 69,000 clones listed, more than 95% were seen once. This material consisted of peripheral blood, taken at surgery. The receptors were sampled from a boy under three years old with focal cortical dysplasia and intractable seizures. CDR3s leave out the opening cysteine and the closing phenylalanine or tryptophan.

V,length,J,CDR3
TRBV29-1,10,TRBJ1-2,SVEYEGYGYT
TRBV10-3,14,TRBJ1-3,AIKAGTGTSGNTIY
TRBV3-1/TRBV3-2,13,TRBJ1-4,ASSQETGGNEKLF
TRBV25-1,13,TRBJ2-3,ASSAQAGATDTQY
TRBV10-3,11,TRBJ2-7,AISRGVPYEQY
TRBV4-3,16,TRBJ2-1,ASSQEAQLAGGYNEQF
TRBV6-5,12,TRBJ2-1,ASAAGTVWDEQF
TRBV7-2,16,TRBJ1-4,ASSLYLGGVSTNEKLF
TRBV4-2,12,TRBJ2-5,ASSLATSEETQY
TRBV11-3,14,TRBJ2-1,ASSPTTSGGASEQF
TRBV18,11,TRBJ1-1,ASSQDSLTEAF
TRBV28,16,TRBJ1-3,ASSLFWGQGSSGNTIY
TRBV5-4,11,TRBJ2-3,ASRLTLEDTQY
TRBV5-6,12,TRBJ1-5,ASSSRGRDQPQH
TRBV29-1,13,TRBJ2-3,SVDHGTANTDTQY
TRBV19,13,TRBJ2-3,ASSFGTGSTDTQY
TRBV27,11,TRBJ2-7,ASSLLSGREWY
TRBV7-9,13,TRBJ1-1,ASRPRQGRDTEAF
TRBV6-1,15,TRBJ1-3,ASSERLQGITGNTIY
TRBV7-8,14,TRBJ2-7,ASSLGLIVESYEQY
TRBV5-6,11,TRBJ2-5,ASSGSWVETQY
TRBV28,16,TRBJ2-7,ASSLGAVGGTASYEQY
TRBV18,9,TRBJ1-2,ASSPDYGYT
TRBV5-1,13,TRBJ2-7,ASSPGTGLSYEQY
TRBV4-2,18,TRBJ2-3,ASSQVASGAYSDSTDTQY
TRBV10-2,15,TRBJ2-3,ASSEYSGTASTDTQY
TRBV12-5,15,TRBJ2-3,ASGHPPIRESTDTQY
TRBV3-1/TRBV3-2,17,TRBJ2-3,ASSLMVLAGDASTDTQY
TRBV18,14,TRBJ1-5,ASSPFDRVYNQPQH
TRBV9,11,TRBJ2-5,ASSVAGQETQY
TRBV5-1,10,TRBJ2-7,ASSGNSYEQY
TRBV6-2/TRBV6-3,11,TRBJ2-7,ASSYRQLYEQY
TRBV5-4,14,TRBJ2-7,ASSPRMTSGSYEQY
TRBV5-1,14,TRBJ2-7,ASSSALLKTGAEQY
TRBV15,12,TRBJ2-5,ATSRGLVWETQY
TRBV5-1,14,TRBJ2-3,ASSLLLAGETDTQY
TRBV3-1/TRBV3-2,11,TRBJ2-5,ASSQGPFETQY
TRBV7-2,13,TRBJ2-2,ASSLNRGSAGELF
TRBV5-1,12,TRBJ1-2,ASAVFQGGYGYT
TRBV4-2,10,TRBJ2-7,ASSQVANEQY
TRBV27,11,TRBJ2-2,ASSVGNTGELF
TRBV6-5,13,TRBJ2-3,ASSYSTGRGDTQY
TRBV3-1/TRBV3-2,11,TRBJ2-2,ASSPGGTGELF
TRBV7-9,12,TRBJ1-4,ASSKTGSGEKLF
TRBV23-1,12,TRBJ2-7,ASSPAGRGREQY
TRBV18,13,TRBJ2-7,ASSDRTSGGVEQY
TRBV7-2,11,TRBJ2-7,ASSLVSGIEQY
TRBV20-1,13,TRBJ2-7,SASKRSSWGYEQY
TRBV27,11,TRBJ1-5,ASSLFSSQPQH
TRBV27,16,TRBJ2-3,ASSLGGGGGARTDTQY
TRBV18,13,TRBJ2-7,ASSPGTGSSYEQY
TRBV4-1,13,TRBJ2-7,ASSQSPLGLHEQY
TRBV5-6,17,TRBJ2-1,ASSLWKGFGAGVWNEQF
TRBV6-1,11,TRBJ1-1,ASSEARGTEAF